This T cell receptor (beta chain) was recovered during a study of cytomegalovirus exposure and HLA in healthy donors. Concerning this clone: Its antigen is still unknown.

Sampled while nominally healthy, donors likely had unrecorded immune exposures. General observations from the study: As was reported, the HLA-A and HLA-B alleles of most subjects were accurately predicted from TCR beta sequences. Cytomegalovirus status was reportedly diagnosed by the classifier with high specificity and sensitivity.

PCR employed 60 Vbeta and 13 Jbeta primers. Clones were sequenced by immunoSEQ multiplex PCR, and TCRdb holds only the in-frame ones, with some missing. The sample totals approximately 110,000 clones. The V gene's germline CDR1 is MNHEY and CDR2 SVGAGI. CDR3 length: 14 residues. The ends lost 2 bases at V and 3 bases at J; junction bases unmatched: 3. This sequence joins TRBV6-5 and TRBJ1-2; 7 bases match TRBD1. The receptor's source is a man aged 35-49 years in good health and CMV-seropositive. The sequenced sample was PBMCs. CDR3 protein: CASSYNRGDYGYTF. The CDR3 DNA follows: TGTGCCAGCAGTTACAACAGGGGCGACTATGGCTACACCTTC.